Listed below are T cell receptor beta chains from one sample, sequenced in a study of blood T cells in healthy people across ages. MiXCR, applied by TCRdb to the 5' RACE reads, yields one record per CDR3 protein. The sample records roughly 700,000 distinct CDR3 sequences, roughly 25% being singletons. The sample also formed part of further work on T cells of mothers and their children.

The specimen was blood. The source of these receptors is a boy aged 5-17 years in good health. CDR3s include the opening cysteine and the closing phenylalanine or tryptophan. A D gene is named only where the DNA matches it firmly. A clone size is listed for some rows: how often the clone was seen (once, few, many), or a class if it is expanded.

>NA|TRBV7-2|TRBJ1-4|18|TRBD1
CASSFSKDRGIWGEKLFF
TGTGCCAGCAGCTTCTCCAAAGACAGGGGGATTTGGGGTGAAAAACTGTTTTTT
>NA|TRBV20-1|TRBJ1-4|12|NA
CSASHNPTGLLF
TGCAGTGCTAGCCACAACCCGACGGGGCTGCTTTTT
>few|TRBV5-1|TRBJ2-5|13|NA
CASRWTIEETQYF
TGCGCCAGCAGGTGGACTATTGAAGAGACCCAGTACTTC
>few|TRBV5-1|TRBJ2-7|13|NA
CASSHRVPYEQYF
TGCGCCAGCAGCCACCGGGTACCCTACGAGCAGTACTTC
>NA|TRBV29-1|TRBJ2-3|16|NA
CSVDDLGGGPPDTQYF
TGCAGCGTTGACGACCTAGGGGGGGGCCCCCCAGATACGCAGTATTTT
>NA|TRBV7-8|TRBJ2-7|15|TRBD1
CASSLVDRGTYEQYF
TGTGCCAGCAGCTTAGTAGACAGGGGGACCTACGAGCAGTACTTC
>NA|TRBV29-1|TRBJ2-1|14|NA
CSAVLAEKWDQQFF
TGCAGCGCCGTCCTGGCGGAGAAGTGGGATCAGCAGTTCTTC
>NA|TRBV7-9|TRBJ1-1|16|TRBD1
CASSTRTGAENTEAFF
TGTGCCAGCAGCACCCGGACAGGGGCCGAAAACACTGAAGCTTTCTTT
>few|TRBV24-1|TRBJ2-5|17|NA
CATSDLATGSYQETQYF
TGTGCCACCAGTGATTTGGCCACAGGGTCTTACCAAGAGACCCAGTACTTC
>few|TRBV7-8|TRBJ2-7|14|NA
CASSLAVRDHEQYF
TGTGCCAGCAGCTTAGCGGTCAGGGACCACGAGCAGTACTTC
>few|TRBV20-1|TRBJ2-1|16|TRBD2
CSARDLPSGDYNEQFF
TGCAGTGCTAGAGATCTTCCTAGCGGAGATTACAATGAGCAGTTCTTC
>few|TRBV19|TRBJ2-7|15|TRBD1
CASSLRDRGSYEQYF
TGTGCCAGTAGTCTCCGGGACAGAGGATCCTACGAGCAGTACTTC
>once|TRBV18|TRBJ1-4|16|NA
CASSPNPGRASGKLVF
TGTGCCAGCTCACCAAATCCAGGGAGGGCCTCGGGAAAACTGGTTTTT
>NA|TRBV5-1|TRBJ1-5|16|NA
CASSLAPGGANQPQHF
TGCGCCAGCAGCTTGGCCCCGGGGGGGGCCAATCAGCCCCAGCATTTT
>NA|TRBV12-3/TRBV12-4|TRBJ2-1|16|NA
CASSQYITELSNEQFF
TGTGCCAGCAGTCAATATATAACAGAGTTGAGCAATGAGCAGTTCTTC
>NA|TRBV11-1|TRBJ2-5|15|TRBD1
CASRAGGTFRETQYF
TGTGCCAGCAGGGCAGGGGGTACATTCAGAGAGACCCAGTACTTC
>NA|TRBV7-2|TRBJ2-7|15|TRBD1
CASSPQGDATYEQYF
TGTGCCAGCAGCCCTCAGGGGGACGCTACCTACGAGCAGTACTTC
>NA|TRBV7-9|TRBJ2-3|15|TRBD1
CASSSTGGSMGTQYF
TGTGCCAGCAGCTCTACAGGGGGTTCGATGGGTACGCAGTATTTT
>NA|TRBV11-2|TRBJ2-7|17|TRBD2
CASSLGLAGLHGGEQYF
TGTGCCAGCAGCTTAGGACTAGCGGGGCTTCATGGGGGCGAGCAGTACTTC
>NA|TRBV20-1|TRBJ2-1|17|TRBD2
CSARGLAGGSSYNEQFF
TGCAGTGCCCGAGGACTAGCGGGGGGGAGCTCCTACAATGAGCAGTTCTTC
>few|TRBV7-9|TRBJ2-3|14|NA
CASSVDKSTDTRYF
TGTGCCAGCAGCGTGGACAAGAGCACAGATACGCGGTATTTT
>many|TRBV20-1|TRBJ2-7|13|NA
CSASKANTYEQYF
TGCAGTGCTAGTAAGGCAAATACCTACGAGCAGTACTTC
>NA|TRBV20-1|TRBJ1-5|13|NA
CSAREPGQQPQHF
TGCAGTGCTAGAGAGCCCGGGCAGCAGCCCCAGCATTTT
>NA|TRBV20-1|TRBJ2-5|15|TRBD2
CSAREIKSGGETQYF
TGCAGTGCTAGAGAAATCAAGAGCGGGGGGGAGACCCAGTACTTC
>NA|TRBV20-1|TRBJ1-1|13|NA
CSASRAENTEAFF
TGCAGTGCTAGTCGTGCCGAGAACACTGAAGCTTTCTTT
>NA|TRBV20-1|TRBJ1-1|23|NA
CSASADGLAGAEQYFGTSTEAFF
NA
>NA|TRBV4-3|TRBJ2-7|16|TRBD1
CASSQEWDRPTYEQYF
TGCGCCAGCAGCCAAGAGTGGGACAGGCCAACCTACGAGCAGTACTTC
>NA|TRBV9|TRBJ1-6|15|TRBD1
CASSAGQGGSSPLHF
TGTGCCAGCAGCGCGGGACAGGGGGGAAGTTCACCCCTCCACTTT
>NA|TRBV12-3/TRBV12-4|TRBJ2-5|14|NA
CASSLNRLEETQYF
TGTGCCAGCAGTTTGAACAGGCTGGAAGAGACCCAGTACTTC